This TCR beta chain was observed in a study of monozygotic twins with inflammatory bowel disease. Germline V gene lookup returns CDR1 KGHSH and CDR2 LQKENI. The CDR3 sequence is 14 residues long. Each CDR3 protein gets one entry in TCRdb, which reprocessed the 5' RACE reads and gives no DNA. The sample's table shows approximately 330,000 distinct CDR3 sequences. This chain uses TRBV18 with TRBJ1-2; without DNA, the TCRdb call of TRBD1 cannot be checked. This clonotype was sampled from a human donor with ulcerative colitis or Crohn's disease, or a healthy co-twin of an affected twin (not recorded which). The specimen sequenced was blood. The CDR3 protein is CASSTDRGDYGYTF.